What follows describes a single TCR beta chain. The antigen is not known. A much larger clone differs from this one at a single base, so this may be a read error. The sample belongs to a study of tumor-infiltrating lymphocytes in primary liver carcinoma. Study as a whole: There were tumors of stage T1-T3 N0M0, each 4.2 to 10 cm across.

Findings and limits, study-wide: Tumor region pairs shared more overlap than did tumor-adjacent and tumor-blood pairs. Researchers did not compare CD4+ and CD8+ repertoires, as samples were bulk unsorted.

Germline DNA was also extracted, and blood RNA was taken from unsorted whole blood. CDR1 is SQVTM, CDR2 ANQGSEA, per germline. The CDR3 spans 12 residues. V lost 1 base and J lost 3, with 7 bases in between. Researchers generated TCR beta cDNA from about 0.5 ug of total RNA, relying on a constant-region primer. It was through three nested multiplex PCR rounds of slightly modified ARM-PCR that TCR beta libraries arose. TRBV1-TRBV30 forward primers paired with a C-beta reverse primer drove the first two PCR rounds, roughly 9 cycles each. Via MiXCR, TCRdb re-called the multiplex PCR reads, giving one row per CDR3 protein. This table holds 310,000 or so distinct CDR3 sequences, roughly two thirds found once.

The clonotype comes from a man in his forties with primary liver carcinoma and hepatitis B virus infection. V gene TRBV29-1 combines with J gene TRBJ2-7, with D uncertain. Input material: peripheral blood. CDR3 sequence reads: CSVEGILYEQYF. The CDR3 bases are TGCAGCGTTGAAGGGATTCTCTACGAGCAGTACTTC.